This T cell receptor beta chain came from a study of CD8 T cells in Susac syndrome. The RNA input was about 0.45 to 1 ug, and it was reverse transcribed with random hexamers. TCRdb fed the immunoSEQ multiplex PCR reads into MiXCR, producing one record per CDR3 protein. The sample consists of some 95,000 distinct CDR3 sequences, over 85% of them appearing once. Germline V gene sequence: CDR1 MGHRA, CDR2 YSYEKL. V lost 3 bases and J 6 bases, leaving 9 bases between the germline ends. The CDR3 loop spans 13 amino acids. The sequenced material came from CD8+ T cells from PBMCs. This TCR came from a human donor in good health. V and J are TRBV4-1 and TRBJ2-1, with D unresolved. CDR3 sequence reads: CASSHKRRNEQFF. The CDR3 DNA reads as TGCGCCAGCAGCCATAAACGGCGCAATGAGCAGTTCTTC.